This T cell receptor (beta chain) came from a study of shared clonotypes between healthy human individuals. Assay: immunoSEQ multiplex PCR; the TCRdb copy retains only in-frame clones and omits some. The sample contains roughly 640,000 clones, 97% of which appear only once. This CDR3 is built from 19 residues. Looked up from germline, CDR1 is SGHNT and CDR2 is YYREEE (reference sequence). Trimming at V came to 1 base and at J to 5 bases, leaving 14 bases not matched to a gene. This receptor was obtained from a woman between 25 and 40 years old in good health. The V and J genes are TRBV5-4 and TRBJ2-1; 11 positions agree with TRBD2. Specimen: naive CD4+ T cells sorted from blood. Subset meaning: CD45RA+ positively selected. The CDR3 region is CASSLSPLTSGRYHNEQFF. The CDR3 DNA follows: TGTGCCAGCAGCTTGTCACCGTTAACTAGCGGGAGATACCACAATGAGCAGTTCTTC.